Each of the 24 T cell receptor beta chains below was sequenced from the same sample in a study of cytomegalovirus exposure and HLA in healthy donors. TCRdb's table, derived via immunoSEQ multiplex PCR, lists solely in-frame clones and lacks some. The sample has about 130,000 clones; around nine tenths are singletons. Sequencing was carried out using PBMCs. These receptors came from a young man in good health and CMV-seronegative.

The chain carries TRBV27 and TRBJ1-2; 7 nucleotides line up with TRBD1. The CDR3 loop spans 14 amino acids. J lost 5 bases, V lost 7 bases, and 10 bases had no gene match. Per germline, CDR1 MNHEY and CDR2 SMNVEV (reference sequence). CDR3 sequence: CASTRAGQTYGYTF. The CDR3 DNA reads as TGTGCCAGCACCCGTGCGGGACAGACATATGGCTACACCTTC.

In nucleotides, the CDR3 is TGTGCCAGCTCACCCCACCCGGGTCCTGGAAACACCATATATTTT. Translation gives CASSPHPGPGNTIYF. The chain is built from TRBV18 and TRBJ1-3; D is uncertain. Germline loops: CDR1 KGHSH, CDR2 LQKENI. V lost 3 bases and J lost 2, with 11 bases in between. There are 15 residues in the CDR3.

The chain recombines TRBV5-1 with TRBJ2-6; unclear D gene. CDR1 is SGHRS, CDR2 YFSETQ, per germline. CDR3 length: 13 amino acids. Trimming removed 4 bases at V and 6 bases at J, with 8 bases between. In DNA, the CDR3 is TGCGCCAGCAGCCCGACACTGGCCAACGTCCTGACTTTC. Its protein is CASSPTLANVLTF.

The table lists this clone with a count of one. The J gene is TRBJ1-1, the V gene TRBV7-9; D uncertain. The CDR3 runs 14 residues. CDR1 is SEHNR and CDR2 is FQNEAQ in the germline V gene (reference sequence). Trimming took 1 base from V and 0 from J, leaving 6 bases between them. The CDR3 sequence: CASSLVKLNTEAFF. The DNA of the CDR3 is TGTGCCAGCAGCTTAGTTAAGCTGAACACTGAAGCTTTCTTT.

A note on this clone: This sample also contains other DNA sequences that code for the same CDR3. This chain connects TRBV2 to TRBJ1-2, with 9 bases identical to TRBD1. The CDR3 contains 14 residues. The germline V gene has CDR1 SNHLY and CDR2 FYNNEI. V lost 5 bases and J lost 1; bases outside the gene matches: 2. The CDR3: CASSPGQGNYGYTF. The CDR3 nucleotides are TGTGCCAGCAGTCCGGGACAGGGTAACTATGGCTACACCTTC.

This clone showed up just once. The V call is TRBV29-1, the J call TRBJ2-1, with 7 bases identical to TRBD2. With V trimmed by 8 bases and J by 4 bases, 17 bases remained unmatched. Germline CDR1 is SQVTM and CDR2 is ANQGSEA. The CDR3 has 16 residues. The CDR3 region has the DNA TGCAGCCTTATTATGGGGACTACCGTACCGTACAATGAGCAGTTCTTC. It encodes CSLIMGTTVPYNEQFF.

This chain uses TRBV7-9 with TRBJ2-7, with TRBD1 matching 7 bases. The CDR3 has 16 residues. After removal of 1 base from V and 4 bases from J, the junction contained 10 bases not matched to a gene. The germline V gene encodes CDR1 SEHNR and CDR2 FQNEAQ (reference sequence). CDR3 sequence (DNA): TGTGCCAGCAGCTTAGTGGTCACAGGGGAAAGATACGAGCAGTACTTC. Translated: CASSLVVTGERYEQYF. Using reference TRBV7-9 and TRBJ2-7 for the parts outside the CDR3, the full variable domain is DTGVSQNPRHKITKRGQNVTFRCDPISEHNRLYWYRQTLGQGPEFLTYFQNEAQLEKSRLLSDRFSAERPKGSFSTLEIQRTEQGDSAMYLCASSLVVTGERYEQYFGPGTRLTVT.

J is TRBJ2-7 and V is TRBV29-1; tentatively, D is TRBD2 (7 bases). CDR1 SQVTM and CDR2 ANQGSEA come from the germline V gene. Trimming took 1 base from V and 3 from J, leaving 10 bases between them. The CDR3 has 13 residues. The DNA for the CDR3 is TGCAGCGTTGAAGGGGGGGGGCACTACGAGCAGTACTTC. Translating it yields CSVEGGGHYEQYF.

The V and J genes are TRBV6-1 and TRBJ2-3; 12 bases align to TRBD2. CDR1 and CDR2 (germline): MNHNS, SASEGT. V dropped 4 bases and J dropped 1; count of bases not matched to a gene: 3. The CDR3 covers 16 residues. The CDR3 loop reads CASSARLAGGTDTQYF. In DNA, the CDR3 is TGTGCCAGCAGTGCTCGACTAGCGGGAGGCACAGATACGCAGTATTTT.

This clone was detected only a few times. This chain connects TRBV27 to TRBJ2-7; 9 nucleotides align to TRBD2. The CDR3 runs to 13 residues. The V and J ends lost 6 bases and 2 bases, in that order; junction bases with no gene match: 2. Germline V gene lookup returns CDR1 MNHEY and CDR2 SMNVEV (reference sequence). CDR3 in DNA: TGTGCCAGCAGGGTAGCGGGAGCCTACGAGCAGTACTTC. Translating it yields CASRVAGAYEQYF.

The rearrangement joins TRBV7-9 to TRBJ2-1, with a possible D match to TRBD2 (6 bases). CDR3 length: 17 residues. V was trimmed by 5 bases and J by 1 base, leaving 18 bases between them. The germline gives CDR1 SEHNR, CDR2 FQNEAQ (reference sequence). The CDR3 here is CASSARLGAGSYNEQFF. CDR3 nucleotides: TGTGCCAGCAGCGCCCGCCTCGGGGCGGGATCCTACAATGAGCAGTTCTTC.

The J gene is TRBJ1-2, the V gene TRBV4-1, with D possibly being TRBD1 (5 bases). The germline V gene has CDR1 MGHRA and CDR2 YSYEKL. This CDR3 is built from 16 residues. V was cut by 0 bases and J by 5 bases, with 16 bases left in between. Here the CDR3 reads CASSQEERQSLYGYTF. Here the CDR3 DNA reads TGCGCCAGCAGCCAAGAGGAGAGACAGAGCCTTTATGGCTACACCTTC.

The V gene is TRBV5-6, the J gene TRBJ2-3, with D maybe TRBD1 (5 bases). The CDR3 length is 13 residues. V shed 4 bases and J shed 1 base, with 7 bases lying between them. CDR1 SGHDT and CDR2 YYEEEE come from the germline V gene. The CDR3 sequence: CASSLQGTDTQYF. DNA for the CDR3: TGTGCCAGCAGCCTACAGGGCACAGATACGCAGTATTTT.

DNA of the CDR3: TGTGCCAGCGGAGTTAGGACTAGCGGAGATACGCAGTATTTT. The encoded protein is CASGVRTSGDTQYF. The chain uses TRBV9 and TRBJ2-3; 10 nucleotides align to TRBD2. The CDR3 sequence is 14 residues long. V was clipped by 7 bases and J by 5 bases; unmatched bases: 7. Germline CDR1 and CDR2: SGDLS and YYNGEE. Variable domain in full (rest from reference TRBV9 and TRBJ2-3): DSGVTQTPKHLITATGQRVTLRCSPRSGDLSVYWYQQSLDQGLQFLIQYYNGEERAKGNILERFSAQQFPDLHSELNLSSLELGDSALYFCASGVRTSGDTQYFGPGTRLTVL.

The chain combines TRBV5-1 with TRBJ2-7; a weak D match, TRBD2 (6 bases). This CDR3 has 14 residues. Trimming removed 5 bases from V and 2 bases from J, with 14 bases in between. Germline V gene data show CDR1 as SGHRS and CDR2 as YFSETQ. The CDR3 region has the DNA TGCGCCAGCAGAGGCGGGGACCTAACCTACGAGCAGTACTTC. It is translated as CASRGGDLTYEQYF.

CDR3 residues: CASRSGTGESYEQYF. CDR3 nucleotides: TGTGCCAGCAGGTCCGGGACAGGGGAATCCTACGAGCAGTACTTC. The chain is built from TRBV27 and TRBJ2-7; 10 positions agree with TRBD1. The V gene's germline CDR1 is MNHEY and CDR2 SMNVEV (reference sequence). The CDR3 totals 15 residues. V was pared by 6 bases and J by 1 base, with 6 bases of the junction left unmatched.

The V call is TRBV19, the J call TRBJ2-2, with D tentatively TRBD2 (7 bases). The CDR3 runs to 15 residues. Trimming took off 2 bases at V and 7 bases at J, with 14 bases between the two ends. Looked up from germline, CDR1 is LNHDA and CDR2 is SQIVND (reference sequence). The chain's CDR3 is CASSIFGLGGGELFF. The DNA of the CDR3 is TGTGCCAGTAGTATATTCGGACTAGGGGGCGGGGAGCTGTTTTTT.

CDR3 nucleotide sequence: TGTGCCAGCAGCTTAGTTCGGTTGGACAGGGGAAATACTGAAGCTTTCTTT. Residues: CASSLVRLDRGNTEAFF. The gene calls are TRBV11-3 and TRBJ1-1; 9 bases fit TRBD1. The ends lost 1 base at V and 5 bases at J; junction bases unmatched: 11. Germline CDR1 is SGHNT and CDR2 is YENEEA. This CDR3 contains 17 residues.

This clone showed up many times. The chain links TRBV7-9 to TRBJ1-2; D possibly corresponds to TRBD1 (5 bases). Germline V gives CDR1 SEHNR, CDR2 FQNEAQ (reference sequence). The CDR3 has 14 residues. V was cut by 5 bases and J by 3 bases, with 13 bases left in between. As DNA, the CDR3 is TGTGCCAGCAGCCCACTCAGGGAGGACTATGGCTACACCTTC. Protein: CASSPLREDYGYTF.

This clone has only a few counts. For the CDR3, the DNA is TGTGCCAGCAGTTACTCAGGACAGGGGGCCTACGAGCAGTACTTC. It translates to CASSYSGQGAYEQYF. The chain couples TRBV6-6 to TRBJ2-7, with TRBD1 matching over 10 bases. The CDR3 has 15 amino acids. Germline V gene lookup returns CDR1 MNHNY and CDR2 SVGAGI (reference sequence). Germline trimming cut 0 bases from V and 2 bases from J; bases unmatched to any gene: 1.

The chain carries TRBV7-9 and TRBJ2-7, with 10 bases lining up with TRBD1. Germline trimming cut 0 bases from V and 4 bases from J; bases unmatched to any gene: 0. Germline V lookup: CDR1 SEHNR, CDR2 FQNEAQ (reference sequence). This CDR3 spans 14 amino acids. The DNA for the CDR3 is TGTGCCAGCAGCTTAGCGGGACAGGGGTACGAGCAGTACTTC. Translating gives CASSLAGQGYEQYF.

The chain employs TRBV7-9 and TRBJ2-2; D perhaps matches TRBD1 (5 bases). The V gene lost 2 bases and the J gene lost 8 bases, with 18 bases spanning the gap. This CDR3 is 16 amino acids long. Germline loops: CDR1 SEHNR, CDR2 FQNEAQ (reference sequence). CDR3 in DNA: TGTGCCAGCAGCTTATTGGGGCCCACCAATCCGGGGGAGCTGTTTTTT. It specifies CASSLLGPTNPGELFF. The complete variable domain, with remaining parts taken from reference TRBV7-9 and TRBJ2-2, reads DTGVSQNPRHKITKRGQNVTFRCDPISEHNRLYWYRQTLGQGPEFLTYFQNEAQLEKSRLLSDRFSAERPKGSFSTLEIQRTEQGDSAMYLCASSLLGPTNPGELFFGEGSRLTVL.

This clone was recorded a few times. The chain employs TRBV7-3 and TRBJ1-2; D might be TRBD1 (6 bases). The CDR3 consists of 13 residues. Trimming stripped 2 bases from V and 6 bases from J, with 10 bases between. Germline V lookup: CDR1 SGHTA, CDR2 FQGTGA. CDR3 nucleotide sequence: TGTGCCAGCAGCTTAGGGCAGGGGAATGGCTACACCTTC. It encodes CASSLGQGNGYTF.

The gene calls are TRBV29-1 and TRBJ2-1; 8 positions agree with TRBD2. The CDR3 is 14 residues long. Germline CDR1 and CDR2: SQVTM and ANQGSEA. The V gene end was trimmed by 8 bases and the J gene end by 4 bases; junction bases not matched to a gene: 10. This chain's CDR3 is CSPPLAAPYNEQFF. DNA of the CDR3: TGCAGCCCTCCACTAGCGGCACCGTACAATGAGCAGTTCTTC.